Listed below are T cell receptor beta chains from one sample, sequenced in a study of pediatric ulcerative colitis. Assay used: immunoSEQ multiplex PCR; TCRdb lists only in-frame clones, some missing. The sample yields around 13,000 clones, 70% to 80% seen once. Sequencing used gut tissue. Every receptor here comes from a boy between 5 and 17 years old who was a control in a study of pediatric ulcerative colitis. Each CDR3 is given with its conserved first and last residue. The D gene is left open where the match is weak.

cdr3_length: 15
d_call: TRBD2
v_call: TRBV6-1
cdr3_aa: CASSELAGGPDTQYF

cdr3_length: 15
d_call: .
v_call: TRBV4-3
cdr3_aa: CASSQDGYAAYGYTF

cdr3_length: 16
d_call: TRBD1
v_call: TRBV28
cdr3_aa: CASTVPGQGLSQPQHF

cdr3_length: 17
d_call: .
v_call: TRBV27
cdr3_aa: CASSLGRGTIDSYEQYF

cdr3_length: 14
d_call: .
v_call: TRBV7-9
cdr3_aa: CASRPVRRETEAFF

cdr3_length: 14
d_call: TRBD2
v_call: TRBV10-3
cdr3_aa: CAISDGTRGNEQFF

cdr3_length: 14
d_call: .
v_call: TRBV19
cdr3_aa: CASSRRRSGNTIYF

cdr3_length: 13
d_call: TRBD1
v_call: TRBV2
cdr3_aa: CASRRQGFEKLFF

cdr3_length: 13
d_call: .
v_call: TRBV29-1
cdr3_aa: CSVAGPFSYEQYF

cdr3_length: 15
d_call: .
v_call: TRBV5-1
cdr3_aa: CASSSVTASTGELFF

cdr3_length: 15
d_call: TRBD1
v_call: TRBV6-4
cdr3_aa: CASSSQGADTDTQYF

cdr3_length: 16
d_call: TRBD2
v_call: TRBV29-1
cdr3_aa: CSVTGLAGTTYNEQFF

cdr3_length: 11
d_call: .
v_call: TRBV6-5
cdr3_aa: CASSLEDEQFF

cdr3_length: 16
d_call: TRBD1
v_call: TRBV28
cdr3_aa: CASSGWTGRVHNEQFF

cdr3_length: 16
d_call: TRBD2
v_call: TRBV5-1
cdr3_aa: CASSRTGTSGIYEQYF

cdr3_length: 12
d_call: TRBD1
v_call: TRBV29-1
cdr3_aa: CSAVDRGYEQYF

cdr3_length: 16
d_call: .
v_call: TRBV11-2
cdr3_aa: CASSLYRDRAARAQYF

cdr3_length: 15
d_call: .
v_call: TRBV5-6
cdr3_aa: CASSRGASGYNEQFF

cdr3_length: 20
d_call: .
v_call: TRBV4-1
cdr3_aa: CASSPTGEPVSGLLNTEAFF